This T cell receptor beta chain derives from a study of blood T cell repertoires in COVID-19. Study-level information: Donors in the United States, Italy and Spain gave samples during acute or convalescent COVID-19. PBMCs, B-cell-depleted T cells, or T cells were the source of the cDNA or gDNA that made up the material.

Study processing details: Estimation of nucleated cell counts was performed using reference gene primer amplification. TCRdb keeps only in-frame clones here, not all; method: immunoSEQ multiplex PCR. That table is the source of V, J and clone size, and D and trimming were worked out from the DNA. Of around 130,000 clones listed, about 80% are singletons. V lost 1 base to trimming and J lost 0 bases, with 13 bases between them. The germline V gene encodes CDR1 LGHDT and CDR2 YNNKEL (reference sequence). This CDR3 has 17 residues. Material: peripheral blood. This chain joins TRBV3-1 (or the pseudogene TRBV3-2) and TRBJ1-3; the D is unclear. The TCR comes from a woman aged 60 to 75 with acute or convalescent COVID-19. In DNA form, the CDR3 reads TGTGCCAGCAGCCAAGTTCCAGGCGTCAGCTCTGGAAACACCATATATTTT. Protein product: CASSQVPGVSSGNTIYF.